This T cell receptor beta chain was captured in a study of T cell responses to AZD1222 COVID-19 vaccine. For this clone: What it binds is unknown.

Generated by immunoSEQ multiplex PCR, the TCRdb table keeps only in-frame clones and is missing some. Of around 120,000 clones listed, about 89% were seen once; the top ten hold approximately 10%. The study's findings and limits: Donors were largely white British and mainly female; clonal diversity was possibly underestimated. The study found Spike-specific TCR breadth and depth rose after two AZD1222 doses. Spike was spanned by vaccine-associated CD4 TCRs, with dominance at 160-218 and 743-854.

This CDR3 contains 14 residues. The germline V and J ends were trimmed by 3 bases and 3 bases, with 10 bases remaining between them. The germline CDR1 and CDR2 sequences are SGHTA and FQGNSA. The V gene is TRBV7-2, the J gene TRBJ2-3, with no clear D. The sample consisted of peripheral blood, taken on day 0 of MenACWY control vaccination. This sequence was found in an adult in good health. The CDR3 DNA reads TGTGCCAGCAGCTTTGGCCAAATAACAGATACGCAGTATTTT. Translated, it gives CASSFGQITDTQYF. The variable domain in full, completed from reference TRBV7-2 and TRBJ2-3, reads GAGVSQSPSNKVTEKGKDVELRCDPISGHTALYWYRQSLGQGLEFLIYFQGNSAPDKSGLPSDRFSAERTGGSVSTLTIQRTQQEDSAVYLCASSFGQITDTQYFGPGTRLTVL.